The following is a TCR beta chain sequence with its context. Its target antigen remains unknown. The sample holds no much larger clone one base away, and base qualities are not on file. One collaborating source in Seattle enrolled patients while the patients were actively infected and followed the patients over time throughout the course of disease. Collaborating institutions collected whole blood in K2EDTA tubes following their own protocols. Collaborator samples were shipped for TCRbeta analysis as frozen whole blood, isolated PBMCs, or DNA extracted from either sample type. This sample stems from a study of blood T cell repertoires in COVID-19 (dated by TCRdb to between 2020 and 2021). Notes on the research overall: Samples from collaborators originated in the United States, Italy and Spain and spanned both the acute and convalescent phases of COVID-19. Where available, HLA class I and class II types were obtained from metadata supplied by the sample provider rather than from assay-based typing. The dataset comprised deeply sampled blood TCRbeta repertoires from subjects exposed to, actively infected with, or recovered from COVID-19. The repertoires were released in a freely available public database intended as a resource for research on the immune response to SARS-CoV-2. The samples were drawn from two sources: the first 160 participants of the ongoing ImmuneRACE study, and approximately 1,300 subjects contributed by 6 global collaborators. Sample metadata almost always included a de-identified subject ID, COVID-19 status, age in years and sex. The material from the prospective study consisted of cDNA or gDNA derived from T cells, B-cell-depleted T cells, or PBMCs.

What the study reported, not specific to this receptor: The amount of clinical and demographic metadata varied by source and participant and was provided uncurated.

TCRbeta CDR3 regions were amplified from genomic DNA using the immunoSEQ Assay, a bias-controlled multiplex PCR. Per the original workflow: The number of nucleated cells in each sample was estimated from the amplification of reference gene primers within the assay. To quantify the absolute abundance of each unique TCRbeta CDR3 rearrangement, sequence reads were collapsed and filtered. Productive Simpson clonality was computed per sample as the square root of Simpson's diversity index over productive rearrangements. This is the immuneACCESS table as TCRdb keeps it, with only in-frame sequences that have V and J called. A part of the clones is gone; compared with another copy, unresolved V genes explain less than half, and the rest is unexplained. V, J and clone size are taken as reported in that table, and D and trimming were inferred from the DNA itself. The sample includes under 450,000 clones, with approximately 91% observed a single time. The top ten hold 1.5% to 1.9% of the sample.

V is pared back by 6 bases and J by 7 bases, with 13 bases lying between the germline termini. CDR1 and CDR2, looked up from the germline V gene (reference sequence), are LNHDA and SQIVND. The CDR3 contains 13 residues, cysteine and phenylalanine counted. Only the CDR3 region is kept as DNA, spanning 39 bases read in frame from base 1. Source material: peripheral blood. This receptor was obtained from a woman between 35 and 50 years old with COVID-19, enrolled during active disease. The chain was built from TRBV19 and TRBJ2-4; the D region possibly corresponds to TRBD2 (6 bases align). CDR3 reads: CASSGAGYNIQYF. The DNA sequence is TGTGCCAGTAGCGGTGCGGGGTACAACATTCAGTACTTC.